The 5 T cell receptor beta chains reported below all come from one sample, sequenced in a study of T cells after yellow fever vaccination. TCRdb used MiXCR to reprocess the 5' RACE reads, holding one entry per CDR3 protein. Among hundreds of thousands of distinct CDR3 sequences listed, 9% to 15% were seen once. Material: PBMCs, obtained on the day of the yellow fever booster vaccination. The receptors were gathered from a man under 40 who received the YFV17D yellow fever vaccine.

This clonotype has more than one count but fewer than ten. This chain connects TRBV3-1 to TRBJ1-2, with TRBD1 matching 7 bases. The junction had 10 bases not matched to a gene; V was cut back by 4 bases and J by 8 bases. The CDR3 has 14 residues. The germline V gene encodes CDR1 LGHDT and CDR2 YNNKEL (reference sequence). The DNA for the CDR3 is TGTGCCAGCAGCCCCGACAGGGATTCCTTCGGCTACACCTTC. It yields the protein CASSPDRDSFGYTF.

Of note for this clonotype: The junction departs from the called germline gene at one end, perhaps through a read error. V usage is TRBV4-3 and J usage is TRBJ2-1, with D possibly matching TRBD2 (5 bases). The CDR3 is made up of 15 amino acids. Germline CDR1 is LGHNA and CDR2 is YSLEER. The CDR3 coding sequence is TGCGTCAGCAGCAAAGGTGGTCGGGAAAACAATGAGCAGTTCTTC. Its translation: CVSSKGGRENNEQFF.

The rearrangement uses TRBV9 and TRBJ1-4; 9 bases match TRBD1. Germline V gene data show CDR1 as SGDLS and CDR2 as YYNGEE. The CDR3 runs 15 residues. J was trimmed by 5 bases and V by 2 bases; bases with no gene match: 4. CDR3 in DNA: TGTGCCAGCAGCGTTGGACAGGGGCTCAATGAAAAACTGTTTTTT. Amino acid sequence: CASSVGQGLNEKLFF.

This chain links TRBV20-1 with TRBJ2-7; TRBD2 agrees at 11 bases. The CDR3 is 17 residues long. From germline, CDR1 is DFQATT and CDR2 SNEGSKA (reference sequence). V shed 0 bases and J 6 bases; nucleotides not matched to a gene: 13. The CDR3 region has the DNA TGCAGTGCTAGAGATCCGAGACTAGCGGGACCCTCGGGCGAGCAGTACTTC. This sequence encodes CSARDPRLAGPSGEQYF.

This clonotype was counted a few times. The genes are TRBV4-3 and TRBJ2-3, with TRBD1 matching 9 bases. The CDR3 runs 16 residues. CDR1 is LGHNA and CDR2 is YSLEER in the germline V gene. Unmatched junction bases numbered 5, after V lost 4 bases and J lost 0 bases. CDR3 sequence reads: CASSRGQGISTDTQYF. Written as DNA, the CDR3 is TGCGCCAGCAGCCGAGGACAGGGGATAAGCACAGATACGCAGTATTTT.